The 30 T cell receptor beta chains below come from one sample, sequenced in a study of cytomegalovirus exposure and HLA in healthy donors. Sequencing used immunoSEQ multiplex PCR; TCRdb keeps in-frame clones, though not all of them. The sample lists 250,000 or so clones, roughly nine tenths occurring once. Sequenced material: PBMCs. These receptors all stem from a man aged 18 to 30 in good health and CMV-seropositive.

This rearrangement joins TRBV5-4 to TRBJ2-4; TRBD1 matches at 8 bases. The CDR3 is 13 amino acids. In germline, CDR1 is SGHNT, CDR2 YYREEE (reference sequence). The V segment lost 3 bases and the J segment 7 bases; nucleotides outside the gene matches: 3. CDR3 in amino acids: CASSYRQGNIQYF. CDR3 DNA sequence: TGTGCCAGCAGCTACCGACAGGGGAACATTCAGTACTTC.

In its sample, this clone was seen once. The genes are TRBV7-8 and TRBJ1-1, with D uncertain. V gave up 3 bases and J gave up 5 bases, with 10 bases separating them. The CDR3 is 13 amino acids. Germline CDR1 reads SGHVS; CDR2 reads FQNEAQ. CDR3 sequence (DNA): TGTGCCAGCAGCTTGGCCCTGGGGACTGAAGCTTTCTTT. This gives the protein CASSLALGTEAFF.

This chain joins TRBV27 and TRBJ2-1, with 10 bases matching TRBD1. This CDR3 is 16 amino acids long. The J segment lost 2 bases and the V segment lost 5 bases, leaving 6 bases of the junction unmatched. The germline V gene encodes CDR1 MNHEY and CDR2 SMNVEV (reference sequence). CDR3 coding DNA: TGTGCCAGCAGTCGGACCGGGACAGGGGCCTACAATGAGCAGTTCTTC. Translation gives CASSRTGTGAYNEQFF.

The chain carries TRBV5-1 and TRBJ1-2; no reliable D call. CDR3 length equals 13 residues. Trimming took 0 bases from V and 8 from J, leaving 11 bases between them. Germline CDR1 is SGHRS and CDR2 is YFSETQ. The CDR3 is CASSLVPTGGYTF. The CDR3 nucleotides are TGCGCCAGCAGCTTGGTCCCCACCGGGGGCTACACCTTC.

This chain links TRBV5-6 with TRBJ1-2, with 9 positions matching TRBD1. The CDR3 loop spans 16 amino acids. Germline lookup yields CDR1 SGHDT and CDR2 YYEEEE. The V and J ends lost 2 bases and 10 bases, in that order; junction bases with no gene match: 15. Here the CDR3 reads CASSFETGGLRNHYTF. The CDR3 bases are TGTGCCAGCAGCTTCGAGACAGGGGGTTTAAGGAACCACTACACCTTC. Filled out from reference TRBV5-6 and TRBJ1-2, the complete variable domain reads DAGVTQSPTHLIKTRGQQVTLRCSPKSGHDTVSWYQQALGQGPQFIFQYYEEEERQRGNFPDRFSGHQFPNYSSELNVNALLLGDSALYLCASSFETGGLRNHYTFGSGTRLTVV.

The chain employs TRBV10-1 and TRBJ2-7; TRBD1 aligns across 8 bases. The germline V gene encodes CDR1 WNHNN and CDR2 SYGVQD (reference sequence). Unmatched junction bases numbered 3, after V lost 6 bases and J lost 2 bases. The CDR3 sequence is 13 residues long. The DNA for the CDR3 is TGCGCCAGCAGCCGGGACAGGACCTACGAGCAGTACTTC. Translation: CASSRDRTYEQYF.

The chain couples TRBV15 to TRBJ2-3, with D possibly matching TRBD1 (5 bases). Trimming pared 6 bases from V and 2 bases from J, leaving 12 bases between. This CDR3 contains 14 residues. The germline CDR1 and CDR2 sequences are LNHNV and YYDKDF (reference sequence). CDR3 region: CATSHDSYTDTQYF. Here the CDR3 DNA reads TGTGCCACCAGTCACGACAGCTACACAGATACGCAGTATTTT.

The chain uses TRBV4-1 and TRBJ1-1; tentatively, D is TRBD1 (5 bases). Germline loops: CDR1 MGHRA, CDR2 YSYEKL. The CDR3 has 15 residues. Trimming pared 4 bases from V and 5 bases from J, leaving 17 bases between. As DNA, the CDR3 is TGCGCCAGCAGCCCCCCCGGCAGGGATAGTACTGAAGCTTTCTTT. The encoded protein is CASSPPGRDSTEAFF.

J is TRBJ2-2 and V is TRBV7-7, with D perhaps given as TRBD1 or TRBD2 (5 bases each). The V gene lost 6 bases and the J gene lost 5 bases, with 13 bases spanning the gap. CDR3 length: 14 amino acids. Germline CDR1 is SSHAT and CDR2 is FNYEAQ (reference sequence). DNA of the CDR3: TGTGCCAGCAGACGGGGACCCGGGACCGGGGAGCTGTTTTTT. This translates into CASRRGPGTGELFF.

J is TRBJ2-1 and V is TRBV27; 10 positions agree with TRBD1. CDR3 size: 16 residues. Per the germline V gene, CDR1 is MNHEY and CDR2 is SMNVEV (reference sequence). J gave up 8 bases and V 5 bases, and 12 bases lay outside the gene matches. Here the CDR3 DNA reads TGTGCCAGCAGTGGGGGCGCCGGGACAGGGGCCTATGAGCAGTTCTTC. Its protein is CASSGGAGTGAYEQFF.

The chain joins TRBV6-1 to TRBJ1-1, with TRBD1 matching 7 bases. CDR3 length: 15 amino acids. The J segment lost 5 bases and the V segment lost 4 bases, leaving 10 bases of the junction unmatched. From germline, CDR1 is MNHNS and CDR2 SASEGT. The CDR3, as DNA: TGTGCCAGCAGTGTATCTGCAGGGGGTCTGACTGAAGCTTTCTTT. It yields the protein CASSVSAGGLTEAFF.

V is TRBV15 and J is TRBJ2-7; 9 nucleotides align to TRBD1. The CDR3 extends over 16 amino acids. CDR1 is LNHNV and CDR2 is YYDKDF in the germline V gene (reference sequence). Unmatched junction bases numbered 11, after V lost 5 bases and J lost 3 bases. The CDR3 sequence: CATSGGSGQGFYEQYF. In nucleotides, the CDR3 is TGTGCCACCAGCGGCGGCTCGGGACAGGGCTTCTACGAGCAGTACTTC.

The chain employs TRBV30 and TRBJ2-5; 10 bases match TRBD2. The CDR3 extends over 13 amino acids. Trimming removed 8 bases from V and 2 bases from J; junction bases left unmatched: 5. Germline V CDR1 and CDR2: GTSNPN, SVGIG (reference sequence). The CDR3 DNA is TGTGCCGAAACACTAGCGGGACAAGAGACCCAGTACTTC. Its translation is CAETLAGQETQYF.

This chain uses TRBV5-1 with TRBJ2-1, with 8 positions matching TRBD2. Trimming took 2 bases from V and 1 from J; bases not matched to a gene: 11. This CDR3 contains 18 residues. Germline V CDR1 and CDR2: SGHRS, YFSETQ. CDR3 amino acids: CASSFGRARGFSYNEQFF. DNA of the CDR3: TGCGCCAGCAGCTTCGGGAGGGCCAGGGGCTTTTCCTACAATGAGCAGTTCTTC.

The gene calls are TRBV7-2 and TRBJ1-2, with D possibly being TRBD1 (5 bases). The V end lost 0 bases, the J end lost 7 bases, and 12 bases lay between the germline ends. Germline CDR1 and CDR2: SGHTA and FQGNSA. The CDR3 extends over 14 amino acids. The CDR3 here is CASSLAQRGSGYTF. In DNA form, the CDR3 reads TGTGCCAGCAGCTTAGCTCAGAGGGGCTCTGGCTACACCTTC.

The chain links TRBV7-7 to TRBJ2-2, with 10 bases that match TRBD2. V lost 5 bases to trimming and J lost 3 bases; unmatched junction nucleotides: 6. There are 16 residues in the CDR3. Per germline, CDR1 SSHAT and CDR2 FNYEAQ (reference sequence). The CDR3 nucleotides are TGTGCCAGCAGCCCCCTAGCGGGAGAGGACACCGGGGAGCTGTTTTTT. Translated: CASSPLAGEDTGELFF.

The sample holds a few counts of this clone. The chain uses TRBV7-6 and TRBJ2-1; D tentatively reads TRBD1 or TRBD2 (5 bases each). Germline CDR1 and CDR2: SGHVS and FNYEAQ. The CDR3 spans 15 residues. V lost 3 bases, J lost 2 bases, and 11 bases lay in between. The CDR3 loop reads CASSLGEPTYNEQFF. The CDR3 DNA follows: TGTGCCAGCAGCTTGGGGGAACCTACCTACAATGAGCAGTTCTTC.

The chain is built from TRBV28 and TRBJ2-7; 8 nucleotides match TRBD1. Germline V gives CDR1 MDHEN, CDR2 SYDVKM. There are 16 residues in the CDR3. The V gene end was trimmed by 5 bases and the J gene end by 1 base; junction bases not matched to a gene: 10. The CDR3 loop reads CASSATHRGDSYEQYF. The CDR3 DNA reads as TGTGCCAGCAGTGCCACCCACAGGGGGGATTCCTACGAGCAGTACTTC.

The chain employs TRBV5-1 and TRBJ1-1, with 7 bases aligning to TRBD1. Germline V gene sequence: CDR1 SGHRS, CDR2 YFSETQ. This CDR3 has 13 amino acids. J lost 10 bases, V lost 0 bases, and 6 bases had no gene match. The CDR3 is CASSLDYRGPAFF. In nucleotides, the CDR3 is TGCGCCAGCAGCTTGGATTACAGGGGTCCAGCTTTCTTT.

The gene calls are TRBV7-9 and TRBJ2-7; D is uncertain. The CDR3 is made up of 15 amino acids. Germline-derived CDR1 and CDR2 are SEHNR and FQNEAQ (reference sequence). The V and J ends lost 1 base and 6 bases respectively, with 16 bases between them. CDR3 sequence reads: CASSLVGRTSVEQYF. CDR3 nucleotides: TGTGCCAGCAGCTTAGTCGGTAGGACCTCTGTCGAGCAGTACTTC.

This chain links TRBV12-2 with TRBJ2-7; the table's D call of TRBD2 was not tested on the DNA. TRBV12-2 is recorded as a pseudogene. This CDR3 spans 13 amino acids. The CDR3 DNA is TGTGCAAGTCGCAACGGGACTTCCTACGAGCAGTACTTC. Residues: CASRNGTSYEQYF.

The DNA for the CDR3 is TGTGCCTGGAGTGGTTTAGGGCCCGTCACTGAAGCTTTCTTT. This sequence encodes CAWSGLGPVTEAFF. V and J are TRBV30 and TRBJ1-1; no firm D call. V shed 1 base and J shed 4 bases, with 13 bases lying between them. Germline V lookup: CDR1 GTSNPN, CDR2 SVGIG (reference sequence). This CDR3 is 14 amino acids long.

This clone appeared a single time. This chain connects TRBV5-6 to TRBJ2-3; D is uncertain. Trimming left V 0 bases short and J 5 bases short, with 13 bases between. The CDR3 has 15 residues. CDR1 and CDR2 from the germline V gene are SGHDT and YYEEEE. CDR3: CASSLALDSEDTQYF. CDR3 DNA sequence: TGTGCCAGCAGCTTGGCCCTTGATTCAGAAGATACGCAGTATTTT. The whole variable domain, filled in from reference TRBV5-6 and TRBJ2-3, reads DAGVTQSPTHLIKTRGQQVTLRCSPKSGHDTVSWYQQALGQGPQFIFQYYEEEERQRGNFPDRFSGHQFPNYSSELNVNALLLGDSALYLCASSLALDSEDTQYFGPGTRLTVL.

Written as DNA, the CDR3 is TGTGCCAGCAGCGTAGGACTAGCGGGAGGAGACGAGCAGTACTTC. Encoded protein: CASSVGLAGGDEQYF. V usage is TRBV9 and J usage is TRBJ2-7; TRBD2 matches 13 bases. The CDR3 runs 15 residues. CDR1 is SGDLS and CDR2 is YYNGEE in the germline V gene. The V and J ends lost 0 bases and 5 bases, in that order; junction bases with no gene match: 2.

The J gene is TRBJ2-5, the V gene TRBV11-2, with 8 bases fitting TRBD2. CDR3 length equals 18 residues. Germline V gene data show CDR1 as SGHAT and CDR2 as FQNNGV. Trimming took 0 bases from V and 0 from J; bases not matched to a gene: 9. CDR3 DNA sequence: TGTGCCAGCAGCTTAGAGGGGGTCACTAGCGGATACCAAGAGACCCAGTACTTC. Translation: CASSLEGVTSGYQETQYF.

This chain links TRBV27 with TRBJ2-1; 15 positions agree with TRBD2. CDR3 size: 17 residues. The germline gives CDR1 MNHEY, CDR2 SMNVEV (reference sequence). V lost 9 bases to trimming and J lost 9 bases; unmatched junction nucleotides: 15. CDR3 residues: CASLGLAGGLAGIEQFF. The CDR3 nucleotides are TGTGCCAGTCTGGGACTAGCGGGAGGTCTGGCGGGGATTGAGCAGTTCTTC.

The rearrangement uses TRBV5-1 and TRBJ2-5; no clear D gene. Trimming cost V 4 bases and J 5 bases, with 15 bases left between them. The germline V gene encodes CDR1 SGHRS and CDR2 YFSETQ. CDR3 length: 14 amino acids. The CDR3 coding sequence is TGCGCCAGCAGCCCCCGGACCCAGCACGAGACCCAGTACTTC. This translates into CASSPRTQHETQYF.

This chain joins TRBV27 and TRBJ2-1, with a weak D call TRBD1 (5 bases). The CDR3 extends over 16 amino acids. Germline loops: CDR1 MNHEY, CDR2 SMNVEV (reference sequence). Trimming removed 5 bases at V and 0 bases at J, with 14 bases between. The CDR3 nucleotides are TGTGCCAGCAGTCCCCAGACAGTTTTCTCCTACAATGAGCAGTTCTTC. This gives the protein CASSPQTVFSYNEQFF.

DNA for the CDR3: TGCGCCAGCAGTGAGCTAGCGGGAGTCGGACCCGAGCAGTACTTC. Protein product: CASSELAGVGPEQYF. The chain recombines TRBV10-1 with TRBJ2-7; 10 bases map to TRBD2. V lost 2 bases to trimming and J lost 6 bases; unmatched junction nucleotides: 7. The CDR3 sequence is 15 residues long. Per germline, CDR1 WNHNN and CDR2 SYGVQD (reference sequence).

CDR3 in DNA: TGTGCCAGCAGCTTAGTCAGGGGCAATCAGCCCCAGCATTTT. Translating gives CASSLVRGNQPQHF. The genes are TRBV7-8 and TRBJ1-5; weak D call: TRBD1 (5 bases). CDR1 and CDR2 from the germline V gene are SGHVS and FQNEAQ. V gave up 1 base and J gave up 2 bases, with 6 bases separating them. CDR3 length: 14 amino acids. The full variable domain, rest sourced from reference TRBV7-8 and TRBJ1-5, is GAGVSQSPRYKVAKRGQDVALRCDPISGHVSLFWYQQALGQGPEFLTYFQNEAQLDKSGLPSDRFFAERPEGSVSTLKIQRTQQEDSAVYLCASSLVRGNQPQHFGDGTRLSIL.